This T cell receptor beta chain was found in a study of CD8 T cells in Susac syndrome. CDR3 length equals 16 residues. The ends lost 0 bases at V and 7 bases at J; junction bases unmatched: 8. An input of roughly 0.45 to 1 ug of RNA was subjected to reverse transcription using random hexamers. A multiplex approach, immunoSEQ multiplex PCR, amplified TCR beta CDR3 across 54 Vbeta and 13 Jbeta. TCRdb redid the calling of the immunoSEQ multiplex PCR reads with MiXCR, one entry per CDR3 protein. The table has some 80,000 distinct CDR3 sequences, about 93% seen once; the top ten hold approximately 0.26%. CD8+ and CD4+ T cells taken from blood had their TCR beta sequenced.

Material: CD8+ T cells from PBMCs. V usage is TRBV12-3 or TRBV12-4 and J usage is TRBJ2-1; TRBD2 matches at 8 bases. The source of this sequence is a human donor in good health. The CDR3 DNA reads TGTGCCAGCAGTTTAGCACCCGGGGGGGCCGGTAATGAGCAGTTCTTC. Its protein product is CASSLAPGGAGNEQFF.